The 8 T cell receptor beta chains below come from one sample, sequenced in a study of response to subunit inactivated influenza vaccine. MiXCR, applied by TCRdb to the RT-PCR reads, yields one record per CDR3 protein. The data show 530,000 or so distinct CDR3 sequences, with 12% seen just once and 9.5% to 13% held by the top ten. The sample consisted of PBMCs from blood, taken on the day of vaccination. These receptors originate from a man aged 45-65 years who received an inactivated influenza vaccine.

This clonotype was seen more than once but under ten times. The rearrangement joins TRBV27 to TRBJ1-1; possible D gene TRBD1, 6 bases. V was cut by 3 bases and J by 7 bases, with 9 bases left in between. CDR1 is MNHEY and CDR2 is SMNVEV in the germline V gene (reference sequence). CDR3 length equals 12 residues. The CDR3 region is CASSFRGGEAFF. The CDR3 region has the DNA TGTGCCAGCAGTTTTAGGGGGGGTGAAGCTTTCTTT.

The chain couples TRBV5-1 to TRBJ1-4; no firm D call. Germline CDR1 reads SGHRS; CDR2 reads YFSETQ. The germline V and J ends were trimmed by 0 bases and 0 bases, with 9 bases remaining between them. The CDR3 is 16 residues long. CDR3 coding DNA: TGCGCCAGCAGCTTGGCTGGCCAAGCAACTAATGAAAAACTGTTTTTT. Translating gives CASSLAGQATNEKLFF.

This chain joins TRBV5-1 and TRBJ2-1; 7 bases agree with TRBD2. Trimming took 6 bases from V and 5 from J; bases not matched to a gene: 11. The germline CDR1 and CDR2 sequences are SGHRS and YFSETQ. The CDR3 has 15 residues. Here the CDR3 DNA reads TGCGCCAGCACCGAAACTATTGGGACTAACAATGAGCAGTTCTTC. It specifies CASTETIGTNNEQFF.

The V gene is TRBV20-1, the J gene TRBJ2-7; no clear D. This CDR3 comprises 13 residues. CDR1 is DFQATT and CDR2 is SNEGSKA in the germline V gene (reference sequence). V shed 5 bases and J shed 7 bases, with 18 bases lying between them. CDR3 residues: CSARVRGPGEQYF. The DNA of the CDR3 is TGCAGTGCTCGCGTCAGAGGACCCGGAGAGCAGTACTTC.

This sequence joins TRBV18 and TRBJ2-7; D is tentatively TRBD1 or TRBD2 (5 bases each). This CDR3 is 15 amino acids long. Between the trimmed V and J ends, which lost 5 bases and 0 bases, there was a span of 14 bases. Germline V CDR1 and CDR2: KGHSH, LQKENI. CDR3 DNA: TGTGCCAGCTCAGACACGGGACGGGGCTCCTACGAGCAGTACTTC. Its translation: CASSDTGRGSYEQYF.

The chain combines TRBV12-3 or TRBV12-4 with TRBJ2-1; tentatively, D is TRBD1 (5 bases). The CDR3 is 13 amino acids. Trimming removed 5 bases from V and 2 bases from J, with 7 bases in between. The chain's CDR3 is CASSIGAYNEQFF. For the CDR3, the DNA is TGTGCCAGCAGTATAGGGGCCTACAATGAGCAGTTCTTC.

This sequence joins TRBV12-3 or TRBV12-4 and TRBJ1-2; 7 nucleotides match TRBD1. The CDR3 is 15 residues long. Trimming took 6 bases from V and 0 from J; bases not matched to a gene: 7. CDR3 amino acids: CASRPFGQANYGYTF. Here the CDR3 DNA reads TGTGCCAGCAGACCCTTCGGACAGGCTAACTATGGCTACACCTTC.

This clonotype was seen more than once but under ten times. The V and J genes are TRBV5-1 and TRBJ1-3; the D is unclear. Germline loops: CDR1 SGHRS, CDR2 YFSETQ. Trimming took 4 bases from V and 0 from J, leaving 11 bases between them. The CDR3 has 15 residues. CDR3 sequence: CASSTDGRSGNTIYF. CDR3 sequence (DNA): TGCGCCAGCAGCACGGACGGCCGCTCTGGAAACACCATATATTTT.